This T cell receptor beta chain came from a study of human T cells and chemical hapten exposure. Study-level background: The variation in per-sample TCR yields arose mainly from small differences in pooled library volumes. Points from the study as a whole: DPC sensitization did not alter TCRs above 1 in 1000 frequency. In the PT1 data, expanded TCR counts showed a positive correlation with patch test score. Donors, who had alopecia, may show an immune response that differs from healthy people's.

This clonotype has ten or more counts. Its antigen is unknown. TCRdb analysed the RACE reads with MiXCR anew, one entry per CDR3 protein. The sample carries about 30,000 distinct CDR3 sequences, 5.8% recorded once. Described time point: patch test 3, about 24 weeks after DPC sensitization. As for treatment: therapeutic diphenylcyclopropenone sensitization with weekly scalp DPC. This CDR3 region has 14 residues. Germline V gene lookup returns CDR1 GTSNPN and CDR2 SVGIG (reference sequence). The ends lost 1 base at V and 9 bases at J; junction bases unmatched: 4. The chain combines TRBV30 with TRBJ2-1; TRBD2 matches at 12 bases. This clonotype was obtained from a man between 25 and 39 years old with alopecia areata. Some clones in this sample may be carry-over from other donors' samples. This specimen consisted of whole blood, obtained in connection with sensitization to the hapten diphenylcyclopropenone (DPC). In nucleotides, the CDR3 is TGTGCCTGGAGTGAACTAGCGGGGGGTGGTGAGCAGTTCTTC. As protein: CAWSELAGGGEQFF.